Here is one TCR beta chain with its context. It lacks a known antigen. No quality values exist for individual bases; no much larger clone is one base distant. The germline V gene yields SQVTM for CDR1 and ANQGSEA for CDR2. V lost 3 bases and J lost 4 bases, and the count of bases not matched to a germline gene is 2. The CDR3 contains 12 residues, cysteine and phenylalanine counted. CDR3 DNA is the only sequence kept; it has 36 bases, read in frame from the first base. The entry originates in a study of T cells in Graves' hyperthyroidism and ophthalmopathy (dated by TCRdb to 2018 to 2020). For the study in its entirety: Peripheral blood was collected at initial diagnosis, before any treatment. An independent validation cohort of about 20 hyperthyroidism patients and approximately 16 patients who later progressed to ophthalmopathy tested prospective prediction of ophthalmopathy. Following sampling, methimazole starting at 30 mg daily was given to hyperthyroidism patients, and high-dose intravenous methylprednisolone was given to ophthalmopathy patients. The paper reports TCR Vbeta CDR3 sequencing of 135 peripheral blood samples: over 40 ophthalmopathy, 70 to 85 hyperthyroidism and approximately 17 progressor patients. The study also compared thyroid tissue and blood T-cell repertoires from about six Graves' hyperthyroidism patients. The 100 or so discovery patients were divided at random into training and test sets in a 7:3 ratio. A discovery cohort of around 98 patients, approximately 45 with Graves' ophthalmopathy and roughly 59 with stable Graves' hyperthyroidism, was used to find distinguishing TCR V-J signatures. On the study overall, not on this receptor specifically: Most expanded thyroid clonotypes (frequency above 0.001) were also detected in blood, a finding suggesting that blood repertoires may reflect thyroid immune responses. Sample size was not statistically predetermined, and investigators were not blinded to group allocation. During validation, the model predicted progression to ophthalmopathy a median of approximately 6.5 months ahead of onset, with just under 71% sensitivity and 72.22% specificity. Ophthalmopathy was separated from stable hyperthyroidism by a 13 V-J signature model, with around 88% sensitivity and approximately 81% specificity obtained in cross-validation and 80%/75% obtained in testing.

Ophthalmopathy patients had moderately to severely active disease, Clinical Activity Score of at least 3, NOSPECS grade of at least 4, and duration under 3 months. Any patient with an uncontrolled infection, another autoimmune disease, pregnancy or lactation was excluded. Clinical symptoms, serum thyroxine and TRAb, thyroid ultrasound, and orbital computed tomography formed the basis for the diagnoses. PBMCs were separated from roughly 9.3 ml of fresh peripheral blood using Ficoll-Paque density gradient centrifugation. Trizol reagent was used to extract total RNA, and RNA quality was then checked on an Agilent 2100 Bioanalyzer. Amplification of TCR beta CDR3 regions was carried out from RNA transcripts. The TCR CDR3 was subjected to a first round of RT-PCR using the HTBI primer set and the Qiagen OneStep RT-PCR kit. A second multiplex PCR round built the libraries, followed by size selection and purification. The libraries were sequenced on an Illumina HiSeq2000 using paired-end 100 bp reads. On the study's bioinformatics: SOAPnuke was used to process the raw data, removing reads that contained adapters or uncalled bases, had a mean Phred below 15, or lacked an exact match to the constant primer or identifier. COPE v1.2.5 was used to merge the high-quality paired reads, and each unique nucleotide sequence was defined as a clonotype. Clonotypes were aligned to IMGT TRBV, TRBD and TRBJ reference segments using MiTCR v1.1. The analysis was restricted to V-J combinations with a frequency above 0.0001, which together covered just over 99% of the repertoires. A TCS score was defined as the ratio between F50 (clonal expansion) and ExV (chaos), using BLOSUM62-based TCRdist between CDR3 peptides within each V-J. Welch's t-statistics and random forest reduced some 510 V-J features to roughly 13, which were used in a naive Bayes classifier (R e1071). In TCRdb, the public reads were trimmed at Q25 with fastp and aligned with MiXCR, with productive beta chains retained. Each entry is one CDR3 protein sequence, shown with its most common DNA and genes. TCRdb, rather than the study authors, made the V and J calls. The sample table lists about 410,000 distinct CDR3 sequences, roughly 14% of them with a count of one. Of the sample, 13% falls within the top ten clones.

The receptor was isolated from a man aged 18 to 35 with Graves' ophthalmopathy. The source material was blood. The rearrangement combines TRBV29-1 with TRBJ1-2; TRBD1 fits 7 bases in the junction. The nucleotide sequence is TGCAGCGTTGAGGACAGGTTCTATGGCTACACCTTC. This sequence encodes CSVEDRFYGYTF.